This T cell receptor beta chain appears in the sequencing data of a study of radiotherapy plus CTLA-4 blockade in lung cancer. The method was immunoSEQ multiplex PCR; TCRdb's version includes in-frame clones alone and lacks a portion of them. This sample yields just over 60,000 clones, of which about 80% are seen a single time; approximately 4.5% belongs to the top ten. Germline CDR1 reads SGHNT; CDR2 reads YENEEA. This CDR3 is built from 17 residues. The V end lost 1 base, the J end lost 0 bases, and 16 bases lay between the germline ends. The chain carries TRBV11-3 and TRBJ2-7, with D maybe TRBD2 (6 bases). The sample in question was peripheral blood, obtained from a patient treated with radiotherapy plus ipilimumab. This receptor was obtained from a human donor with non-small cell lung cancer who had a complete response to radiotherapy plus ipilimumab. The CDR3 DNA sequence: TGTGCCAGCAGCTTAGGGGGCGGGGACGCGAGCTCCTACGAGCAGTACGTC. This sequence encodes CASSLGGGDASSYEQYV.